Listed below are T cell receptor beta chains from one sample, sequenced in a study of blood T cell repertoires in COVID-19. Profiled with immunoSEQ multiplex PCR; TCRdb holds only in-frame clones, not every one. The repertoire holds 360,000 or so clones, with about nine tenths as singletons. The sample comprised PBMCs or T cells enriched from blood (not recorded which). These receptors came from a woman younger than 45 who had recovered from COVID-19. The CDR3 runs from the conserved cysteine through the conserved F or W. D genes are given only for firm matches. The listing skips clone size in some rows; elsewhere it reads once, few, many or a size class.

>-|TRBV27|TRBJ2-2|TRBD2
TGTGCCAGCACCTCGGGACTAGTCACCGGGGAGCTGTTTTTT
CASTSGLVTGELFF
>once|TRBV30|TRBJ1-1|TRBD1
TGTGCCTGGACGGGACAGCCGAACACTGAAGCTTTCTTT
CAWTGQPNTEAFF
>-|TRBV7-9|TRBJ1-4|TRBD1
TGTGCCAGCAGCTTATTTTCAGGGGGTGAAAAACTGTTTTTT
CASSLFSGGEKLFF
>-|TRBV7-9|TRBJ2-1|TRBD2
TGTGCCAGCAGCTTATGGGCCGTACTAGCGGGGGTGCATGAGCAGTTCTTC
CASSLWAVLAGVHEQFF
>-|TRBV12-3/TRBV12-4|TRBJ1-4|-
TGTGCCAGCAGCGGACAGTTTAATGAAAAACTGTTTTTT
CASSGQFNEKLFF
>-|TRBV9|TRBJ1-6|TRBD1
TGTGCCAGCAGCGTAGGGGACAGGGGAGGTTCACCCCTCCACTTT
CASSVGDRGGSPLHF
>-|TRBV5-1|TRBJ1-3|-
TGCGCCAGCAGCTCTTATCCCTCTGGAAACACCATATATTTT
CASSSYPSGNTIYF
>once|TRBV28|TRBJ2-7|-
TGTGCCAGCAGGGGAGCCGACAGGCCCTACGAGCAGTACTTC
CASRGADRPYEQYF
>-|TRBV7-9|TRBJ2-1|TRBD2
TGTGCCAGCAGCTCGGGACTAGATACCTACAATGAGCAGTTCTTC
CASSSGLDTYNEQFF
>-|TRBV6-5|TRBJ1-2|-
TGTGCCAGCAGCGCCGACAGATCCTATGGCTACACCTTC
CASSADRSYGYTF